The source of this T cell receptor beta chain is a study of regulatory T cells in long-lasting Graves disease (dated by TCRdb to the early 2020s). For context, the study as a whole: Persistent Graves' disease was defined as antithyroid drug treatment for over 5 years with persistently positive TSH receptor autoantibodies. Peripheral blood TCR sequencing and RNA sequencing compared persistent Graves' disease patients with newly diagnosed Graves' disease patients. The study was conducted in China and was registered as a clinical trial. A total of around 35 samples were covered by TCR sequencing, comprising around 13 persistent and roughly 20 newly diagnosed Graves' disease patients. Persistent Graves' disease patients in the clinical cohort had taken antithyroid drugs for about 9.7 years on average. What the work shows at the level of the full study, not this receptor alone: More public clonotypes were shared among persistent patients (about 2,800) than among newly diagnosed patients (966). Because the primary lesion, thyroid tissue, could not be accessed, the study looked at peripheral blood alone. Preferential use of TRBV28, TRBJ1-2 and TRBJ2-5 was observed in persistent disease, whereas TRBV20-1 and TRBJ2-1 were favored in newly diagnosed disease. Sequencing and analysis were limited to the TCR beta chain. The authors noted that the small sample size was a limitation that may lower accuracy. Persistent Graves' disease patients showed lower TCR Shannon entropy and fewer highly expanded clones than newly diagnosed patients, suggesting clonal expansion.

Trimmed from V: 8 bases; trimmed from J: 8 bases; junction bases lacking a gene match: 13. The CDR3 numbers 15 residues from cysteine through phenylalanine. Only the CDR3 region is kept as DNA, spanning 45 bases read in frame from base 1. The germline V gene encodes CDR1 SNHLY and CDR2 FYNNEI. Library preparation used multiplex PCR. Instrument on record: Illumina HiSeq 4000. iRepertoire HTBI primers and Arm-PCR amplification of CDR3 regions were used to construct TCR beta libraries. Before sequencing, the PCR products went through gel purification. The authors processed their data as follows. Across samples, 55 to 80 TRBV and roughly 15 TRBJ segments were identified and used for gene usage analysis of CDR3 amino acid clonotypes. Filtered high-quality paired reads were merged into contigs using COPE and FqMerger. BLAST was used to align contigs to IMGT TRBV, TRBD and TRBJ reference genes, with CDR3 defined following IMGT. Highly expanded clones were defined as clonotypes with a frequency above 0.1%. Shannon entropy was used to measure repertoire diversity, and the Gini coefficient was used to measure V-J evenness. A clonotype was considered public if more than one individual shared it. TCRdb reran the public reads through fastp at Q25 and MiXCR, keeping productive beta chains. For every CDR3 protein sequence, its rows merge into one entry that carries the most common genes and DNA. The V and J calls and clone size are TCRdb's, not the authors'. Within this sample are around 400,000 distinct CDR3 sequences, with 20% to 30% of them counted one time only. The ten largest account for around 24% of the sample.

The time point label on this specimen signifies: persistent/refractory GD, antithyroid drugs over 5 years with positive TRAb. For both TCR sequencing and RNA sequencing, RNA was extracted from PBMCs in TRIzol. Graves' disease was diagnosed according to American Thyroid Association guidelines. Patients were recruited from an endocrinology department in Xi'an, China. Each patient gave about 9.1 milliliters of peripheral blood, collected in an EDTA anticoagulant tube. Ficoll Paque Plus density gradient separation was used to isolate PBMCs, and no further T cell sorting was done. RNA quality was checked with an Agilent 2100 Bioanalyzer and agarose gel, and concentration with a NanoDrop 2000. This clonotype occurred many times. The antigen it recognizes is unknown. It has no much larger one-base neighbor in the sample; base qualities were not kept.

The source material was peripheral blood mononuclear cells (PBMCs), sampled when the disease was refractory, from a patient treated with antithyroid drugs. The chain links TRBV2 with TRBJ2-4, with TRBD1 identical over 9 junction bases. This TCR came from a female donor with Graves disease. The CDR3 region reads CASHSNRGRVDIQYF. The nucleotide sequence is TGTGCCAGCCACTCAAACAGGGGGCGGGTGGACATTCAGTACTTC.